The 19 T cell receptor beta chains presented below share a single source sample, sequenced in a study of T cells after yellow fever vaccination. TCRdb passed the 5' RACE reads through MiXCR, listing each CDR3 protein once. The data contain about 320,000 distinct CDR3 sequences, around 12% of them singletons. The specimen comprised CD4+ T cells sorted from PBMCs, sampled 15 days after the yellow fever booster vaccination. The receptors shown here come from a man younger than 35 who received the YFV17D yellow fever vaccine.

This chain joins TRBV12-3 or TRBV12-4 and TRBJ1-2, with D unresolved. This CDR3 is 13 amino acids long. Trimming stripped 5 bases from V and 4 bases from J, with 11 bases between. CDR3 protein: CASSATRRYGYTF. CDR3 bases: TGTGCCAGCAGTGCTACTCGGCGCTATGGCTACACCTTC.

This clonotype has only a few counts. The chain carries TRBV15 and TRBJ2-5; maybe TRBD2 (6 bases). The CDR3 extends over 15 amino acids. Germline V gene sequence: CDR1 LNHNV, CDR2 YYDKDF (reference sequence). The V and J ends lost 1 base and 5 bases respectively, with 14 bases between them. CDR3 sequence reads: CATSRGRRGVETQYF. CDR3 coding DNA: TGTGCCACCAGCAGAGGTCGGAGGGGTGTCGAGACCCAGTACTTC.

This clonotype turned up a few times. V and J are TRBV20-1 and TRBJ1-6; D is unclear. V was trimmed by 4 bases and J by 7 bases, leaving 11 bases between them. The germline CDR1 and CDR2 sequences are DFQATT and SNEGSKA (reference sequence). The CDR3 has 13 amino acids. The CDR3 sequence: CSATARLNSPLHF. The CDR3 bases are TGCAGTGCTACAGCCAGGCTCAATTCACCCCTCCACTTT.

This clonotype was detected many times. The chain has TRBV25-1 and TRBJ2-2; D remains unclear. The germline V gene encodes CDR1 MGHDK and CDR2 SYGVNS. V was trimmed by 3 bases and J by 6 bases, leaving 5 bases between them. The CDR3 is 12 residues long. The CDR3 nucleotides are TGTGCCAGCAGTGATCAGGCCGGGGAGCTGTTTTTT. Protein: CASSDQAGELFF.

Concerning this clonotype: The conserved phenylalanine or tryptophan is not found at the CDR3 terminus, so this likely reflects a read error. The J gene is TRBJ2-5, the V gene TRBV7-6; 7 bases fit TRBD2. V trimming: 7 bases; J trimming: 5 bases; junction bases outside the gene matches: 4. The germline gives CDR1 SGHVS, CDR2 FNYEAQ. This CDR3 spans 12 amino acids. CDR3 amino acids: CASTRLAETQYL. CDR3 DNA: TGTGCCAGCACCCGACTAGCCGAGACCCAGTACCTC.

This clonotype has more than one count but fewer than ten. The chain employs TRBV12-5 and TRBJ1-2; D is unresolved. Trimming took off 0 bases at V and 8 bases at J, with 22 bases between the two ends. The germline gives CDR1 LGHNT, CDR2 FRNRAP. The CDR3 loop spans 17 amino acids. Here the CDR3 reads CASGLVQRALRERGYTF. The CDR3 DNA is TGTGCTAGTGGTTTGGTACAACGGGCCTTAAGGGAACGGGGCTACACCTTC.

The chain carries TRBV2 and TRBJ1-1, with D tentatively TRBD1 (5 bases). V dropped 5 bases and J dropped 4 bases, with 14 bases sitting between them. Germline CDR1 SNHLY, CDR2 FYNNEI. This CDR3 comprises 14 residues. The CDR3: CASSLGRGSTEAFF. Written as DNA, the CDR3 is TGTGCCAGCAGTTTGGGACGGGGAAGCACTGAAGCTTTCTTT.

This clonotype appeared a few times. V usage is TRBV11-1 and J usage is TRBJ1-1; the D gene is possibly TRBD1 (5 bases). This CDR3 has 15 amino acids. Trimming removed 1 base from V and 1 base from J, with 10 bases in between. Per the germline V gene, CDR1 is SGHAT and CDR2 is FQDESV (reference sequence). In nucleotides, the CDR3 is TGTGCCAGCAGCTTAGAGGCGGGGCCGAACACTGAAGCTTTCTTT. Translated: CASSLEAGPNTEAFF.

The rearrangement joins TRBV9 to TRBJ2-3, with D maybe TRBD2 (6 bases). V was shortened by 4 bases and J by 6 bases, with 15 bases between the two germline ends. Germline V gene data show CDR1 as SGDLS and CDR2 as YYNGEE. This CDR3 comprises 14 residues. DNA of the CDR3: TGTGCCAGCAGCTCGCGGGGAGTATCGGATACGCAGTATTTT. Translating it yields CASSSRGVSDTQYF.

This clonotype was seen a few times. The J gene is TRBJ2-3, the V gene TRBV4-3, with D tentatively TRBD2 (6 bases). This CDR3 region has 16 residues. Germline V gene lookup returns CDR1 LGHNA and CDR2 YSLEER. V lost 3 bases to trimming and J lost 2 bases, with 15 bases between them. CDR3 region: CASSQVTGGATDTQYF. The CDR3, as DNA: TGCGCCAGCAGCCAGGTTACAGGCGGGGCCACAGATACGCAGTATTTT.

This sequence joins TRBV3-1 and TRBJ1-2; possible D gene TRBD1, 5 bases. This CDR3 region has 14 residues. Trimming cost V 1 base and J 7 bases, with 13 bases left between them. CDR1 and CDR2 from the germline V gene are LGHDT and YNNKEL (reference sequence). CDR3 protein: CASSQVEGTGGYTF. The DNA of the CDR3 is TGTGCCAGCAGCCAAGTGGAGGGGACCGGTGGCTACACCTTC.

There are a few counts of this clonotype. The genes are TRBV7-2 and TRBJ2-2; 7 nucleotides agree with TRBD2. The germline CDR1 and CDR2 sequences are SGHTA and FQGNSA. V lost 3 bases to trimming and J lost 6 bases; unmatched junction nucleotides: 10. CDR3 length: 16 residues. The CDR3 loop is CASSFKRDPRPGELFF. CDR3 nucleotides: TGTGCCAGCAGCTTCAAGCGGGACCCAAGACCCGGGGAGCTGTTTTTT.

V gene TRBV15 combines with J gene TRBJ1-5; 8 nucleotides align to TRBD1. This CDR3 region has 15 residues. V was clipped by 0 bases and J by 4 bases; unmatched bases: 2. The germline V gene has CDR1 LNHNV and CDR2 YYDKDF (reference sequence). CDR3 DNA sequence: TGTGCCACCAGCAGAGAAAGACAGGGGAATCAGCCCCAGCATTTT. Amino acid sequence: CATSRERQGNQPQHF.

This clonotype was seen many times. The gene calls are TRBV9 and TRBJ2-6, with D uncertain. In germline, CDR1 is SGDLS, CDR2 YYNGEE. V was pared by 3 bases and J by 0 bases, with 13 bases between. This CDR3 spans 17 amino acids. Here the CDR3 reads CASSAHLDRSGANVLTF. The CDR3 DNA is TGTGCCAGCAGCGCCCATTTGGACCGCTCTGGGGCCAACGTCCTGACTTTC.

There are a few counts of this clonotype. This chain connects TRBV3-1 to TRBJ2-5, with D unresolved. CDR1 LGHDT and CDR2 YNNKEL come from the germline V gene (reference sequence). Deletions cut 1 base from V and 2 bases from J, with 2 bases between. The CDR3 is 12 residues long. This CDR3 reads CASSQAQETQYF. The CDR3, as DNA: TGTGCCAGCAGCCAAGCTCAAGAGACCCAGTACTTC.

The chain combines TRBV27 with TRBJ2-7; TRBD1 agrees at 10 bases. Germline V gene data show CDR1 as MNHEY and CDR2 as SMNVEV (reference sequence). J lost 0 bases, V lost 5 bases, and 4 bases had no gene match. The CDR3 is 15 amino acids. The CDR3 DNA follows: TGTGCCAGCAGTGCCTGGACAGGGGGCTCCTACGAGCAGTACGTC. This codes for CASSAWTGGSYEQYV.

The V and J genes are TRBV9 and TRBJ2-6; 7 bases agree with TRBD1. CDR3 length: 16 amino acids. Germline lookup yields CDR1 SGDLS and CDR2 YYNGEE. Trimming cost V 8 bases and J 0 bases; bases outside gene matches: 8. The CDR3 DNA reads TGTGCCAGTGCGACAGGGCCAGCCTCTGGGGCCAACGTCCTGACTTTC. Its protein is CASATGPASGANVLTF.

In its sample, this clonotype was seen a few times. The rearrangement links TRBV12-3 or TRBV12-4 to TRBJ2-3, with TRBD1 matching 7 bases. This CDR3 region has 15 residues. V shed 5 bases, J shed 3 bases, and the junction held 8 bases outside the gene matches. The CDR3 spells CASSRYRGGTDTQYF. The CDR3 region has the DNA TGTGCCAGCAGTCGATACAGGGGCGGAACAGATACGCAGTATTTT.

The rearrangement uses TRBV2 and TRBJ1-5, with no clear D. Looked up from germline, CDR1 is SNHLY and CDR2 is FYNNEI. CDR3 length: 13 amino acids. V was clipped by 4 bases and J by 0 bases, with 4 bases between them. The CDR3 DNA reads TGTGCCAGCAGTGCTGGTAGCAATCAGCCCCAGCATTTT. This codes for CASSAGSNQPQHF.